This is a list of T cell receptor beta chains from one sample in a study of vaccination and CD4 T cells after COVID-19. TCRdb recomputed calls from the PCR reads with MiXCR, one row per CDR3 protein. The table lists just over 14,000 distinct CDR3 sequences, roughly 73% of them singletons. Antigens of these TCRs are unknown. The specimen sequenced was CD4+ T cells from blood, cultured in vitro. Receptors were obtained from a human donor who had recovered from COVID-19. CDR3s include the opening cysteine and the closing phenylalanine or tryptophan. D genes are given only for firm matches. Some rows mark clone size as missing; the rest say once, few, many or name a class of expanded clone.

V	J	D	size	CDR3	DNA
TRBV20-1	TRBJ2-6	.	.	CSARGSGGPKVLTF	TGCAGTGCTAGAGGGTCGGGGGGCCCTAAAGTCCTGACTTTC
TRBV5-4	TRBJ2-7	TRBD1	.	CASSQARGQSYEQYF	TGTGCCAGCAGCCAAGCCAGGGGACAGAGCTACGAGCAGTACTTC
TRBV20-1	TRBJ1-1	.	.	CSARGGRPTEAFF	TGCAGTGCTAGAGGGGGTCGGCCCACTGAAGCTTTCTTT
TRBV7-9	TRBJ2-1	TRBD1	.	CASSRSGQGYNEQFF	TGTGCCAGCAGCCGTTCGGGACAGGGGTACAATGAGCAGTTCTTC
TRBV14	TRBJ1-2	.	.	CASSRTVHGYTF	TGTGCCAGCAGCAGGACAGTACATGGCTACACCTTC
TRBV7-9	TRBJ1-2	.	.	CASSRGGYGYTF	TGTGCCAGCAGCCGGGGGGGCTATGGCTACACCTTC
TRBV3-1	TRBJ2-7	TRBD2	.	CASRQGLGSYEQYF	TGTGCCAGCAGGCAAGGACTAGGGTCCTACGAGCAGTACTTC
TRBV6-1	TRBJ1-5	TRBD1	few	CASDRQGVTNQPQHF	TGTGCCAGCGACCGACAGGGAGTGACAAATCAGCCCCAGCATTTT
TRBV4-2	TRBJ2-1	.	.	CASSHGESTYNEQFF	TGTGCCAGCAGCCACGGGGAAAGCACCTACAATGAGCAGTTCTTC
TRBV20-1	TRBJ2-5	TRBD2	.	CSARDRLAGYQETQYF	TGCAGTGCTAGAGATCGTCTAGCGGGGTACCAAGAGACCCAGTACTTC
TRBV6-1	TRBJ1-3	.	.	CASMRNTIYF	TGTGCCAGCATGAGAAACACCATATATTTT
TRBV7-8	TRBJ2-2	.	.	CASWSRFDTGELFF	TGTGCCAGCTGGTCCAGGTTCGATACCGGGGAGCTGTTTTTT
TRBV2	TRBJ1-6	.	.	CASSTTRARSPLHF	TGTGCCAGCAGTACTACTCGGGCTCGCTCACCCCTCCACTTT
TRBV7-2	TRBJ2-7	.	few	CASSLNPPSVPYEQYF	TGTGCCAGCAGCTTAAACCCACCGTCCGTCCCCTACGAGCAGTACTTC
TRBV15	TRBJ2-5	TRBD2	.	CATSRVGGGQETQYF	TGTGCCACCAGCAGAGTGGGCGGGGGGCAAGAGACCCAGTACTTC
TRBV20-1	TRBJ2-5	.	few	CSATQTPETQYF	TGCAGTGCCACGCAAACCCCAGAGACCCAGTACTTC
TRBV30	TRBJ2-3	TRBD2	once	CAWNPREGPGADTQYF	TGTGCCTGGAATCCGCGGGAGGGCCCGGGCGCAGATACGCAGTATTTT
TRBV7-2	TRBJ2-4	.	.	CASSPGQMTQYF	TGTGCCAGCAGCCCCGGACAGATGACTCAGTACTTC
TRBV6-1	TRBJ2-2	TRBD2	.	CASRGGSGSTGELFF	TGTGCCAGCAGAGGCGGTAGCGGGAGCACCGGGGAGCTGTTTTTT
TRBV20-1	TRBJ1-1	.	.	CSASGDTQGVAFF	TGCAGTGCTAGTGGGGATACGCAGGGTGTGGCTTTCTTT
TRBV11-3	TRBJ2-7	.	.	CASSVMGDEQYF	TGTGCCAGCAGTGTGATGGGAGACGAGCAGTACTTC
TRBV27	TRBJ1-1	TRBD1	.	CASSPRTGGAFF	TGTGCCAGCAGTCCCCGGACAGGGGGAGCTTTCTTT
TRBV21-1	TRBJ2-2	.	few	CASYQGLAGSGTGELFF	TGTGCCAGCTACCAGGGACTAGCGGGATCAGGGACCGGGGAGCTGTTTTTT
TRBV2	TRBJ1-2	TRBD1	once	CASSPTGRDGYTF	TGTGCCAGCAGTCCGACAGGGAGGGATGGCTACACCTTC
TRBV5-4	TRBJ1-2	.	few	CASSLDTLNGYTF	TGTGCCAGCAGCTTGGACACCCTTAATGGCTACACCTTC
TRBV4-1	TRBJ2-5	.	.	CASSQPTRGLAETQYF	TGCGCCAGCAGCCAACCCACCCGAGGGCTAGCAGAGACCCAGTACTTC
TRBV7-3	TRBJ2-1	TRBD2	.	CASSVRLAGIDNEQFF	TGTGCCAGCAGCGTCCGACTAGCGGGAATAGACAATGAGCAGTTCTTC
TRBV6-1	TRBJ1-5	.	.	CASSLDSVYSNQPQHF	TGTGCCAGCAGCCTGGACAGCGTATATAGCAATCAGCCCCAGCATTTT
TRBV20-1	TRBJ2-4	TRBD1	few	CSALPGQGIKNIQYF	TGCAGTGCTCTGCCGGGACAGGGGATCAAAAACATTCAGTACTTC
TRBV20-1	TRBJ2-4	.	few	CSAGGWGGNIQYF	TGCAGTGCTGGTGGCTGGGGCGGGAACATTCAGTACTTC
TRBV19	TRBJ2-3	TRBD1	.	CASRGQGTDTQYF	TGTGCCAGTAGGGGACAGGGAACAGATACGCAGTATTTT
TRBV19	TRBJ1-6	TRBD1	.	CASSGPGGRNSPLHF	TGTGCCAGTAGCGGGCCAGGGGGCCGGAATTCACCCCTCCACTTT
TRBV10-2	TRBJ2-7	TRBD2	.	CASSRGLALDEQYF	TGCGCCAGCAGCCGGGGACTAGCGCTCGACGAGCAGTACTTC
TRBV20-1	TRBJ2-5	.	.	CSARTTQETQYF	TGCAGTGCTAGAACTACGCAAGAGACCCAGTACTTC
TRBV7-9	TRBJ2-5	TRBD1	.	CASSLLNDREETQYF	TGTGCCAGCAGCCTCCTGAACGACAGGGAAGAGACCCAGTACTTC
TRBV20-1	TRBJ1-6	TRBD1	.	CSAIRQGMRSPLHF	TGCAGTGCTATCAGACAGGGGATGAGGTCACCCCTCCACTTT
TRBV7-2	TRBJ1-1	.	.	CASSSLGRPTGEAFF	TGTGCCAGCAGCTCCTTGGGCCGACCGACAGGCGAAGCTTTCTTT
TRBV7-2	TRBJ1-1	.	.	CASSLGGPLNTEAFF	TGTGCCAGCAGCTTAGGGGGCCCCCTTAACACTGAAGCTTTCTTT
TRBV6-1	TRBJ2-7	TRBD1	.	CASNLGQGGGEQYF	TGTGCCAGCAACCTCGGACAGGGGGGGGGAGAGCAGTACTTC
TRBV7-9	TRBJ2-3	.	few	CASSSSLDTDTQYF	TGTGCCAGCAGCTCCAGCCTCGACACAGATACGCAGTATTTT
TRBV2	TRBJ1-5	TRBD1	.	CASSPTGSGYQPQHF	TGTGCCAGCAGCCCGACAGGGTCGGGGTATCAGCCCCAGCATTTT
TRBV6-5	TRBJ2-7	TRBD1	.	CASSYSQGAANEQYF	TGTGCCAGCAGTTACAGTCAGGGGGCTGCAAACGAGCAGTACTTC
TRBV24-1	TRBJ1-2	.	few	CATSSGQSPIYGYTF	TGTGCCACCAGTAGCGGTCAGTCCCCAATCTATGGCTACACCTTC
TRBV19	TRBJ1-1	.	.	CASTGGRVRNTEAFF	TGTGCCAGTACCGGAGGCCGGGTGAGGAACACTGAAGCTTTCTTT